This TCR beta chain was sequenced in a study of T and B cells in COVID-19 patients. Study-wide results and limits: At recovery TRB diversity and richness exceeded healthy donors, after highly clonal active COVID-19 repertoires.

V dropped 3 bases and J dropped 3; count of bases not matched to a gene: 11. CDR1 is KGHDR and CDR2 is SFDVKD in the germline V gene. This CDR3 spans 17 amino acids. There are a few counts of this clonotype. The antigen remains unidentified. TRB rearrangements were amplified by multiplex PCR with BIOMED2 TRB-A/B primers. TCRdb called the multiplex PCR reads again in MiXCR, with one record for every CDR3 protein. The sample has under 8,000 distinct CDR3 sequences; less than 30% are singletons. TRB was amplified from approximately 250-480 ng of blood genomic DNA. This receptor was identified in a human donor with active COVID-19. Sequenced sample: blood. The V call is TRBV24-1, the J call TRBJ2-3, with 7 bases identical to TRBD2. CDR3 loop: CATSDPRTRAGTDTQYF. For the CDR3, the DNA is TGTGCCACCAGTGATCCCCGAACCCGAGCGGGGACAGATACGCAGTATTTT.